The 9 T cell receptor beta chains listed next were all sequenced from one sample in a study of blood T cell repertoires in COVID-19. Here immunoSEQ multiplex PCR was the method, and the copy in TCRdb shows in-frame clones only, minus some. This table holds about 150,000 clones, 70% to 90% found once. The specimen sequenced was peripheral blood. Receptors were obtained from a man between 60 and 75 years old with COVID-19, enrolled during active disease.

The rearrangement uses TRBV11-2 and TRBJ1-5, with 7 nucleotides matching TRBD1. The CDR3 spans 15 residues. CDR1 SGHAT and CDR2 FQNNGV come from the germline V gene. The V gene end was trimmed by 5 bases and the J gene end by 7 bases; junction bases not matched to a gene: 11. CDR3 in amino acids: CASSPTTGVGQPQHF. CDR3 coding DNA: TGTGCCAGCAGCCCCACCACAGGGGTGGGGCAGCCCCAGCATTTT.

This chain joins TRBV7-2 and TRBJ1-6, with D unclear. The CDR3 length is 15 residues. V gave up 6 bases and J gave up 0 bases, with 9 bases separating them. CDR1 is SGHTA and CDR2 is FQGNSA in the germline V gene. CDR3 in amino acids: CASRGGGSYNSPLHF. CDR3 DNA sequence: TGTGCCAGCAGAGGAGGTGGCTCCTATAATTCACCCCTCCACTTT. Together with reference TRBV7-2 and TRBJ1-6, the CDR3 gives the full variable domain: GAGVSQSPSNKVTEKGKDVELRCDPISGHTALYWYRQSLGQGLEFLIYFQGNSAPDKSGLPSDRFSAERTGGSVSTLTIQRTQQEDSAVYLCASRGGGSYNSPLHFGNGTRLTVT.

The CDR3 loop is CASSLGQGVPTVYF. The CDR3 region has the DNA TGTGCCAGCAGCTTAGGACAGGGTGTCCCCACGGTGTACTTC. V and J are TRBV7-9 and TRBJ2-7; the match to TRBD1 covers 7 bases. CDR3 length: 14 residues. Germline lookup yields CDR1 SEHNR and CDR2 FQNEAQ (reference sequence). V dropped 1 base and J dropped 12; count of bases not matched to a gene: 12.

The CDR3: CAWSAAGGPSDTQYF. The CDR3 DNA follows: TGTGCCTGGAGTGCAGCGGGAGGGCCATCAGATACGCAGTATTTT. This sequence joins TRBV30 and TRBJ2-3; 10 bases map to TRBD2. CDR1 is GTSNPN, CDR2 SVGIG, per germline (reference sequence). V dropped 1 base and J dropped 4; count of bases not matched to a gene: 5. The CDR3 has 15 residues.

This clone turned up a few times. The chain is built from TRBV7-2 and TRBJ1-4, with TRBD1 identical over 7 bases. This CDR3 contains 16 residues. Germline lookup yields CDR1 SGHTA and CDR2 FQGNSA. With 3 bases clipped from V and 8 bases from J, the junction kept 12 bases outside the gene matches. The CDR3 DNA follows: TGTGCCAGCAGCTTCGGCGGGAACAGGGGATCGGAAAAACTGTTTTTT. It translates to CASSFGGNRGSEKLFF.

The CDR3 region is CASSRTGRSYNEQFF. The CDR3 region has the DNA TGTGCCAGCAGCAGGACAGGGCGATCCTACAATGAGCAGTTCTTC. The V call is TRBV6-4, the J call TRBJ2-1, with 8 bases lining up with TRBD1. V gave up 6 bases and J gave up 1 base; unmatched junction bases: 5. Germline assignment: CDR1 MRHNA and CDR2 SNTAGT. This CDR3 is built from 15 residues.

The CDR3 here is CASSMNRGWTEAFF. CDR3 DNA sequence: TGTGCCAGTAGTATGAACAGGGGATGGACTGAAGCTTTCTTT. V usage is TRBV19 and J usage is TRBJ1-1; 7 bases map to TRBD1. The CDR3 has 14 amino acids. V was clipped by 3 bases and J by 5 bases; unmatched bases: 6. Germline CDR1 reads LNHDA; CDR2 reads SQIVND (reference sequence).

This clone was picked up one time. The chain is built from TRBV6-6 and TRBJ1-2, with TRBD1 identical over 9 bases. V lost 5 bases and J lost 4; bases outside the gene matches: 8. The CDR3 sequence is 15 residues long. Germline CDR1 reads MNHNY; CDR2 reads SVGAGI (reference sequence). CDR3 nucleotide sequence: TGTGCCAGCAGTGGCCCGGGACAGGGCGTCTATGGCTACACCTTC. This gives the protein CASSGPGQGVYGYTF.

This clone was counted between two and nine times. V and J are TRBV18 and TRBJ2-7; 14 bases agree with TRBD2. This CDR3 comprises 19 residues. V shed 5 bases and J 0 bases; nucleotides not matched to a gene: 12. Germline lookup yields CDR1 KGHSH and CDR2 LQKENI. The CDR3 DNA reads TGTGCCAGCTCAGGGGACTCGGGACTAGCGGGGGCCGTCTCCTACGAGCAGTACTTC. It is translated as CASSGDSGLAGAVSYEQYF.